The rows below give T cell receptor beta chains drawn from one sample of a study of CD8+CD57+ T cells in acquired aplastic anemia. One entry per CDR3 protein results from TCRdb running MiXCR on the reads. In the table there are 450,000 to 550,000 distinct CDR3 sequences, roughly 34% of which are singletons. The sequenced material came from sorted CD4+, CD8+, or CD8+CD57+ T cells (not recorded which) from PBMCs. The receptors come from a human donor with aplastic anemia. The CDR3 runs from the conserved cysteine through the conserved F or W. D genes are given only for firm matches. Clone size appears in some rows only: once, few, many, or a class for an expanded clone.

v_call,j_call,d_call,clone_size,cdr3_nt,cdr3_aa
TRBV4-2,TRBJ2-1,-,few,TGTGCCAGCAGCCAAGTCCTTAGCTCCTACAATGAGCAGTTCTTC,CASSQVLSSYNEQFF
TRBV2,TRBJ1-2,-,-,TGTGCCAGCAAGAGGGGCAGGCCCGTCTATGGCTACACCTTC,CASKRGRPVYGYTF
TRBV6-5,TRBJ1-5,-,-,TGTGCCAGCAGTTACACCGGGGGGCAAAATCAGCCCCAGCATTTT,CASSYTGGQNQPQHF
TRBV6-4,TRBJ1-2,TRBD1,-,TGTGCCAGCAGTGCCTCGGGACAGGAAGGCTACACCTTC,CASSASGQEGYTF
TRBV24-1,TRBJ2-1,TRBD2,many,TGTGCCACCAGTGATATTGGTAGCGGGAGAGATGAGCAGTTCTTC,CATSDIGSGRDEQFF
TRBV6-1,TRBJ2-7,TRBD1,many,TGTGCCAGCCGCCGACAGGGGGCCTACGAGCAGTACTTC,CASRRQGAYEQYF
TRBV20-1,TRBJ1-1,-,-,TGCAGTGCTCCATCAGGGAGTGATACTGAAGCTTTCTTT,CSAPSGSDTEAFF
TRBV20-1,TRBJ1-2,TRBD1,few,TGCAGTGCTAGTCTCCCCCGGACAGGGGAAGGCTACACCTTC,CSASLPRTGEGYTF
TRBV15,TRBJ2-7,-,many,TGTGCCACCAGCAGAGAGCCCTCGGGAGTAATCGACGAGCAGTACTTC,CATSREPSGVIDEQYF
TRBV3-1,TRBJ1-6,-,-,TGTGCCAGCAGCCCTCGGTCGGTGGAGTGGACACCCCTCCACTTT,CASSPRSVEWTPLHF
TRBV19,TRBJ1-1,-,many,TGTGCCAGTAATACCGGGACGGTGAACACTGAAGCTTTCTTT,CASNTGTVNTEAFF
TRBV13,TRBJ2-7,-,many,TGTGCCAGCAGCCGTTCGGGCCCCTACGAGCAGTACTTC,CASSRSGPYEQYF
TRBV10-1,TRBJ2-3,-,-,TGCGCCAGCAGTGCCTCAGCGGATCACACAGATACGCAGTATTTT,CASSASADHTDTQYF
TRBV10-3,TRBJ1-1,TRBD1,many,TGTGCCATCAGCCCGGACAGGGTCGGCGTTGAAGCTTTCTTT,CAISPDRVGVEAFF
TRBV2,TRBJ2-7,TRBD2,-,TGTGCCTCATGGGCTAGCGGGAGCAACGAGCAGTACTTC,CASWASGSNEQYF
TRBV19,TRBJ2-2,TRBD1,-,TGTGCCAGTAGCCTACTGCGGGGACAGGGGACCGGGGAGCTGTTTTTT,CASSLLRGQGTGELFF
TRBV27,TRBJ2-7,TRBD2,few,TGTGCCAGCCCCGAGGGGAGGGAGGGCTACGAGCAGTACTTC,CASPEGREGYEQYF
TRBV12-1,TRBJ2-2,-,-,TGTGCCAGCAGTCGGATTCCGGGACTAGCGGGGAACACCGGGGAGCTGTTTTTT,CASSRIPGLAGNTGELFF
TRBV30,TRBJ1-1,TRBD1,-,TGTGCCCATCGACAGGGAGAAGCTTTCTTT,CAHRQGEAFF
TRBV5-1,TRBJ2-5,TRBD2,-,TGCGCCAGCACTCCCCTAGCGGGAGATCTGGAGACCCAGTACTTC,CASTPLAGDLETQYF
TRBV19,TRBJ2-3,-,few,TGTGCCAGTAGTATAGATAAGGGGGTCAGCACAGATACGCAGTATTTT,CASSIDKGVSTDTQYF
TRBV2,TRBJ1-5,-,many,TGTGCCAGCAGGACCCGGGTGGGCAGCAATCAGCCCCAGCATTTT,CASRTRVGSNQPQHF
TRBV15,TRBJ2-4,-,-,TGTGCCACCAGCACCTACCAGGGGCAGGTTTCGTCAGCCAAAAACATTCAGTACTTC,CATSTYQGQVSSAKNIQYF
TRBV9,TRBJ2-2,-,many,TGTGCCAGCAGCCACCGTTGGGATAACACCGGGGAGCTGTTTTTT,CASSHRWDNTGELFF
TRBV6-2/TRBV6-3,TRBJ1-3,-,-,TGTGCCAGCAGGCTTAATACCGGAAACACCATATATTTT,CASRLNTGNTIYF
TRBV11-1,TRBJ2-3,-,-,TGTGCCAGCAGCTTAGCGGGCCGTAAGACAGATACGCAGTATTTT,CASSLAGRKTDTQYF
TRBV29-1,TRBJ1-2,TRBD1,few,TGCAGCGTTGGGACAGGTTATGGCTACACCTTC,CSVGTGYGYTF
TRBV30,TRBJ1-5,-,-,TGTGCCTGGAGGGGGGGCAGGGTTGGTCAGCCCCAGCATTTT,CAWRGGRVGQPQHF
TRBV10-1,TRBJ1-5,-,many,TGCGCCAGCAGTGAGATGGGGCAGCCCCAGCATTTT,CASSEMGQPQHF
TRBV6-1,TRBJ1-5,-,many,TGTGCCAGCAGTGCTGCCCTGAGCAATCAGCCCCAGCATTTT,CASSAALSNQPQHF
TRBV19,TRBJ1-4,-,once,TGTGCCAGTAGTATAGGGCCAGGGTTGGAAAAACTGGTTTTT,CASSIGPGLEKLVF
TRBV20-1,TRBJ1-1,TRBD1,-,TGCAGTGCTAGCGGACAGGGGTTAAGGAACACTGAAGCTTTCTTT,CSASGQGLRNTEAFF
TRBV5-5,TRBJ1-1,-,-,TGTGCCAGCAGCGGAACGGGACAATTAAACACTGAAGCTTTCTTT,CASSGTGQLNTEAFF
TRBV2,TRBJ1-4,TRBD1,-,TGTGCCAGCAGTTTAGCCGGACAGGGCCATGAAAAACTGTCTTTT,CASSLAGQGHEKLSF
TRBV20-1,TRBJ1-2,-,-,TGCAGTGCTAGAAACCCAGGTTTCTATGGCTACACCTTC,CSARNPGFYGYTF
TRBV2,TRBJ2-7,-,-,TGTGCCAGCAGTGGGAGGGGACCTGCTGACGAGCAGTACTTC,CASSGRGPADEQYF
TRBV5-4,TRBJ1-2,-,-,TGTGCCAGCAGCTTGACAGGGACCTTATTTTCTAACTATGGCTACACCTTC,CASSLTGTLFSNYGYTF
TRBV24-1,TRBJ2-2,-,many,TGTGCCACCAGTGATCTAAGGCCAGGGAACACCGGGGAGCTGTTTTTT,CATSDLRPGNTGELFF
TRBV2,TRBJ1-2,TRBD1,-,TGTGCCAGCAGTGAAAGGGAGACAGGGGGCTACACCTTC,CASSERETGGYTF
TRBV2,TRBJ1-6,TRBD1,many,TGTGCCAGCAGGGCGGGACAGACGGTAAACTCACCCCTCCACTTT,CASRAGQTVNSPLHF
TRBV29-1,TRBJ1-2,-,-,TGCAGCGTTAAAGATAGGGACTATGGCTACACCTTC,CSVKDRDYGYTF
TRBV19,TRBJ1-1,-,-,TGTGCCAGTAGTGGCACGGCGGGGGGGGACACTGAAGCCTTCTTT,CASSGTAGGDTEAFF
TRBV2,TRBJ1-1,TRBD1,-,TGTGCCAGCAGTTTACAGGGGAGGCCCACTGAAGCTTTCTTT,CASSLQGRPTEAFF
TRBV20-1,TRBJ2-1,-,-,TGCAGTGCCCAACTGGAGGCAGCTTTACAGTTCTTC,CSAQLEAALQFF
TRBV19,TRBJ2-3,-,many,TGTGCCAGTAGTATAACCCCTGGTCCAGATACGCAGTATTTT,CASSITPGPDTQYF
TRBV9,TRBJ2-1,-,few,TGTGCCAGCAGCGTAGTTGGGGGGAACACCTACAATGAGCAGTTCTTC,CASSVVGGNTYNEQFF
TRBV11-1,TRBJ2-1,TRBD1,-,TGTGCCAGCAGCTTGGACAGGACCTACAATGAGCAGTTCTTC,CASSLDRTYNEQFF
TRBV20-1,TRBJ1-2,-,-,TGCAGTGCTAGTGGGGGCATCGGCTATGGCTACACCTTC,CSASGGIGYGYTF
TRBV24-1,TRBJ2-5,-,-,TGTGCCACCAGTGATGTTCAGGTAGCGGAGACCCAGTACTTC,CATSDVQVAETQYF
TRBV6-1,TRBJ1-2,TRBD1,many,TGTGCCAGCAGCGTCGGGACAGGGAATGGCTACACCTTC,CASSVGTGNGYTF
TRBV11-2,TRBJ2-7,TRBD2,many,TGTGCCAGCAGCTTAGAACTAGCGGGGATATACGAGCAGTACTTC,CASSLELAGIYEQYF
TRBV11-1,TRBJ2-3,-,many,TGTGCCAGCAGCTTAGCGGGAGTGACAGATACGCAGTATTTT,CASSLAGVTDTQYF